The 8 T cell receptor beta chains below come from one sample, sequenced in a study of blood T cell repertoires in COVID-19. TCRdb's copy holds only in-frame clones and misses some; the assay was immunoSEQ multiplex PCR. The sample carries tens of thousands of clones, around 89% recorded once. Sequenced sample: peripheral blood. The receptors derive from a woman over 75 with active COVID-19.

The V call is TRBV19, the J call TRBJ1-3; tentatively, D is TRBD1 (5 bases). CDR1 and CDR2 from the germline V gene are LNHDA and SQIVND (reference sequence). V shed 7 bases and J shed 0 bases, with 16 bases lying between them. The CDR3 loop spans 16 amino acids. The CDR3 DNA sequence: TGTGCCAGTACTGGGGCTTCCCTCCTCTCTGGAAACACCATATATTTT. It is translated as CASTGASLLSGNTIYF.

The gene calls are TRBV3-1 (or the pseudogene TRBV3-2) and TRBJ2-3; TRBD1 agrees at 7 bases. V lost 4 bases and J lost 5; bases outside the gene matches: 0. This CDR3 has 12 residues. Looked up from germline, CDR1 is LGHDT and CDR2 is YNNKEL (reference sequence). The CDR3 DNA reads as TGTGCCAGCAGCCCAGGGGGAGATACGCAGTATTTT. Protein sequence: CASSPGGDTQYF.

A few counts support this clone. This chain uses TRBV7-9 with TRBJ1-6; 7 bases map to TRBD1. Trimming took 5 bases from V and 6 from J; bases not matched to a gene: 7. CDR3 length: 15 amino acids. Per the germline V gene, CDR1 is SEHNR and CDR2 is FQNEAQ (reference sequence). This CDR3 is CASSPGQVFNSPLHF. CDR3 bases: TGTGCCAGCAGCCCAGGACAGGTCTTTAATTCACCCCTCCACTTT.

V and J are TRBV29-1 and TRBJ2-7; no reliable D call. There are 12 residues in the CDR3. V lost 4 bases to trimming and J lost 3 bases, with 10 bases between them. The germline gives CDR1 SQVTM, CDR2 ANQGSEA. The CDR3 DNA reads TGCAGCGTTGTGGGCGAATACTACGAGCAGTACTTC. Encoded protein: CSVVGEYYEQYF.

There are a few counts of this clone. CDR3 protein: CASRSRQGARTGELFF. The CDR3 coding sequence is TGTGCCAGCAGGAGTAGACAGGGGGCGAGGACCGGGGAGCTGTTTTTT. V and J are TRBV2 and TRBJ2-2, with 10 bases lining up with TRBD1. The V gene end was trimmed by 6 bases and the J gene end by 5 bases; junction bases not matched to a gene: 9. CDR3 length: 16 residues. CDR1 and CDR2 from the germline V gene are SNHLY and FYNNEI.

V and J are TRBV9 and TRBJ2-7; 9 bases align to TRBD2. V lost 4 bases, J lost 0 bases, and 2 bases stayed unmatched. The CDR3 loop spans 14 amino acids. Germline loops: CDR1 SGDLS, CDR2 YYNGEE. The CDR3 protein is CASSISGSSYEQYF. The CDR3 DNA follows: TGTGCCAGCAGCATTAGCGGGAGCTCCTACGAGCAGTACTTC. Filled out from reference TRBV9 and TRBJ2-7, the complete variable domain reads DSGVTQTPKHLITATGQRVTLRCSPRSGDLSVYWYQQSLDQGLQFLIQYYNGEERAKGNILERFSAQQFPDLHSELNLSSLELGDSALYFCASSISGSSYEQYFGPGTRLTVT.

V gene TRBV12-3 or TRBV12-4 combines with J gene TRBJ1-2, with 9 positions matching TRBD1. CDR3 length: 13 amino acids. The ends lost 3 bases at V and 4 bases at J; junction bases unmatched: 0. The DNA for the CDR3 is TGTGCCAGCAGTTTGGGACAGGGCTATGGCTACACCTTC. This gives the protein CASSLGQGYGYTF.

The DNA for the CDR3 is TGTGCCAGCAGTTATAGCGGGAGGTTCTCCTACGAGCAGTACTTC. As protein: CASSYSGRFSYEQYF. The rearrangement joins TRBV13 to TRBJ2-7, with TRBD2 identical over 10 bases. With 6 bases clipped from V and 0 bases from J, the junction kept 5 bases outside the gene matches. CDR1 and CDR2 (germline): PRHDT, FYEKMQ (reference sequence). The CDR3 contains 15 residues.